This T cell receptor beta chain appears in the sequencing data of a study of read filtering for tumor transcriptome and immune sequencing. Study-level information: Revised staging placed roughly 8 patients in R-ISS I, around 15 in II, more than 5 in III.

Study findings and constraints: Correlation between methods rose after single-read clonotypes were removed. Compared with RNA-seq, IR-seq gave much higher clonotype depth and reliability.

The library was built from 400 ng RNA with molecular barcoded adaptors for alpha/delta and beta/gamma chains. TCRdb fed the reads into MiXCR, producing one record per CDR3 protein. This sample has about 38,000 distinct CDR3 sequences; 14% occur once, and the top ten carry more than 15%. This clonotype came up many times. The antigen is unknown. The CDR3 spans 18 residues. Germline loops: CDR1 SGHTA, CDR2 FQGNSA. The germline V and J ends were trimmed by 3 bases and 1 base, with 19 bases remaining between them. The sequencing input was a population of CD138-negative cells sorted from bone marrow. This TCR derives from a donor over 35 with multiple myeloma. V gene TRBV7-2 combines with J gene TRBJ1-5, with D unresolved. The CDR3 region is CASSFGWSAGGSNQPQHF. DNA of the CDR3: TGTGCCAGCAGCTTTGGTTGGTCGGCGGGCGGGAGCAATCAGCCCCAGCATTTT.